The rows below give T cell receptor beta chains drawn from one sample of a study of T-cell memory formation after mild COVID-19. Each CDR3 protein gets one entry after TCRdb re-called the 5' RACE reads with MiXCR. The sample comprises about half a million distinct CDR3 sequences, roughly 20% of which are singletons, and roughly an eighth rests with the top ten. The sample taken for sequencing was PBMCs or a T cell subset sorted from them (not recorded which). These receptors originate from an adult woman who had mild COVID-19 (a few samples of this study predate the infection). Cell type and time point are not known. CDR3s include the opening cysteine and the closing phenylalanine or tryptophan. Fields, in order: clone size, J gene, V gene, CDR3 length, D gene, CDR3 protein, CDR3 DNA. D genes are given only for firm matches. Expanded clones get a size class; other rows say once, few or many, or leave the size out.

size: many; J: TRBJ2-7; V: TRBV3-1; length: 12; D: NA; CDR3: CASSQGSYEQYF; DNA: TGTGCCAGCAGCCAAGGGTCCTACGAGCAGTACTTC
size: NA; J: TRBJ2-7; V: TRBV12-3/TRBV12-4; length: 16; D: NA; CDR3: CASSFLEWGVLYEQYF; DNA: TGTGCCAGCAGTTTTCTCGAGTGGGGCGTTCTTTACGAGCAGTACTTC
size: many; J: TRBJ2-2; V: TRBV6-1; length: 13; D: NA; CDR3: CASGAGITGELFF; DNA: TGTGCCAGCGGTGCAGGGATCACCGGGGAGCTGTTTTTT
size: few; J: TRBJ2-7; V: TRBV28; length: 12; D: NA; CDR3: CASSLLANEQYF; DNA: TGTGCCAGCAGCCTTCTGGCGAACGAGCAGTACTTC
size: many; J: TRBJ2-4; V: TRBV5-6; length: 16; D: NA; CDR3: CASSLRGQTAKNIQYF; DNA: TGTGCCAGCAGCTTGCGGGGCCAGACAGCCAAAAACATTCAGTACTTC
size: NA; J: TRBJ1-2; V: TRBV6-1; length: 10; D: NA; CDR3: CASSETGYTF; DNA: TGTGCCAGCAGTGAAACCGGCTACACCTTC
size: few; J: TRBJ1-1; V: TRBV4-1; length: 16; D: TRBD1; CDR3: CASSTQPGQGNTEAFF; DNA: TGCGCCAGCAGCACGCAACCGGGACAGGGGAACACTGAAGCTTTCTTT
size: NA; J: TRBJ1-1; V: TRBV6-5; length: 15; D: NA; CDR3: CASSYSEPPNTEAFF; DNA: TGTGCCAGCAGTTACTCGGAGCCGCCGAACACTGAAGCTTTCTTT
size: many; J: TRBJ2-2; V: TRBV4-2; length: 15; D: NA; CDR3: CASSQVDRESGELFF; DNA: TGTGCCAGCAGCCAAGTAGACCGGGAGAGCGGGGAGCTGTTTTTT
size: few; J: TRBJ2-7; V: TRBV7-3; length: 14; D: NA; CDR3: CASSPPPQGYEQYF; DNA: TGTGCCAGCAGCCCGCCCCCGCAGGGGTACGAGCAGTACTTC
size: few; J: TRBJ1-2; V: TRBV15; length: 15; D: NA; CDR3: CATSTRQEEFYGYTF; DNA: TGTGCCACCAGCACTCGACAGGAGGAGTTCTATGGCTACACCTTC
size: NA; J: TRBJ2-1; V: TRBV14; length: 17; D: NA; CDR3: CASSQGRNSPPYNEQFF; DNA: TGTGCCAGCAGCCAAGGGAGAAACAGTCCGCCCTACAATGAGCAGTTCTTC